This TCR beta chain was captured in a study of blood T cell repertoires in COVID-19 (TCRdb year 2020). Broadly, across the study: Collaborator samples came from the United States, Italy and Spain and covered acute and convalescent phases of COVID-19. The repertoires were released in a freely available public database intended as a resource for research on the immune response to SARS-CoV-2. The samples were drawn from two sources: the first 160 participants of the ongoing ImmuneRACE study, and 1,200 or so subjects contributed by 6 global collaborators. The sample metadata nearly always contained a de-identified subject ID, COVID-19 status, age in years and sex. HLA class I and class II types, where available, came from metadata supplied by the sample provider rather than from assay-based typing. Deeply sampled blood TCRbeta repertoires from subjects exposed to, actively infected with, or recovered from COVID-19 were included in the dataset. The prospective study material was composed of cDNA or gDNA derived from T cells, B-cell-depleted T cells, or PBMCs. Summary of the overall study and its limitations: The quantity of clinical and demographic metadata differed by source and by participant and was supplied without curation.

V is pruned by 8 bases and J by 10 bases, leaving 7 bases of the junction without a gene match. In the germline V gene, CDR1 corresponds to MDHEN and CDR2 to SYDVKM. There are 13 amino acids in the CDR3, from cysteine to phenylalanine inclusive. Only the CDR3 region is kept as DNA, spanning 39 bases read in frame from base 1. The immunoSEQ Assay, a bias-controlled multiplex PCR, was used to amplify TCRbeta CDR3 regions from genomic DNA. Turning to the authors' computational methods: Nucleated cell counts per sample were estimated from amplification of reference gene primers within the assay. Sequence reads were collapsed and filtered to measure the absolute abundance of every unique TCRbeta CDR3 rearrangement. For each sample, productive Simpson clonality was calculated by taking the square root of Simpson's diversity index across productive rearrangements. The source is immuneACCESS, and TCRdb retained only in-frame sequences with V and J called. Part of the clones is not carried over; for the studies checked, unresolved V genes explain less than half of this, and the remainder is unexplained. Clonal size and the V and J genes are those of that table, whereas D and trimming came from the DNA. The sample profile shows a few hundred thousand clones; more than 85% of them were found once. The ten largest make up 3.6% of the sample.

This clone was found once. Its antigen remains unidentified. There are no base qualities to consult, and no much larger clone falls within one base. Each collaborating institution followed its own protocols to collect whole blood in K2EDTA tubes. For TCRbeta analysis, collaborators shipped samples in one of three forms: frozen whole blood, isolated PBMCs, or DNA extracted from either of those sample types. Sequenced material: peripheral blood. The rearrangement combines TRBV28 with TRBJ2-3; TRBD2 agrees with 12 junctional bases. The source is a man aged 18 to 29 with active or convalescent COVID-19. In nucleotide form, the sequence is TGTGCCAGCTGGACTAGCGGGGTCTTTCCGCAGTATTTT. It specifies CASWTSGVFPQYF.